The 11 T cell receptor beta chains listed next were all sequenced from one sample in a study of blood T cell repertoires in COVID-19. Sequenced by immunoSEQ multiplex PCR; TCRdb stores in-frame clones only, minus some. The sample lists about 100,000 clones, more than 85% seen once, with over 7% in the top ten. Material: peripheral blood. Source of these receptors: a man under 40 in a cohort sampled during active COVID-19.

The chain uses TRBV4-3 and TRBJ2-5; a weak D match, TRBD2 (5 bases). From germline, CDR1 is LGHNA and CDR2 YSLEER. The CDR3 is made up of 18 amino acids. V lost 0 bases to trimming and J lost 5 bases, with 22 bases between them. CDR3 coding DNA: TGCGCCAGCAGCCAAGATATCTTCGTTGGCGGTAGGACTGAGACCCAGTACTTC. It is translated as CASSQDIFVGGRTETQYF.

V usage is TRBV10-3 and J usage is TRBJ2-3, with a tentative D call TRBD1 (6 bases). The CDR3 loop spans 14 amino acids. Trimming pared 8 bases from V and 1 base from J, leaving 13 bases between. From germline, CDR1 is ENHRY and CDR2 SYGVKD. CDR3 sequence: CAISESGGTDTQYF. The CDR3 DNA reads TGTGCCATCTCTGAGTCAGGGGGCACAGATACGCAGTATTTT.

The chain combines TRBV28 with TRBJ1-3; D is uncertain. The CDR3 spans 15 residues. Germline V gene data show CDR1 as MDHEN and CDR2 as SYDVKM. Trimming removed 6 bases at V and 0 bases at J, with 12 bases between. The CDR3 DNA sequence: TGTGCCAGCAGCACTGAGGAGGTCTCTGGAAACACCATATATTTT. Protein sequence: CASSTEEVSGNTIYF.

This clone was picked up one time. This chain connects TRBV6-6 to TRBJ1-1; 8 bases align to TRBD1. In germline, CDR1 is MNHNY, CDR2 SVGAGI (reference sequence). J gave up 0 bases and V 6 bases, and 6 bases lay outside the gene matches. This CDR3 comprises 15 residues. CDR3: CASSPGGTVNTEAFF. The DNA for the CDR3 is TGTGCCAGCAGCCCAGGGGGCACGGTGAACACTGAAGCTTTCTTT.

The chain recombines TRBV21-1 with TRBJ1-2. TRBV21-1 is a recognized pseudogene. This CDR3 has 11 residues. The CDR3 DNA reads as TGTGCCAGCTCCCTGTTTAGCGGCTGCACCTTC. It specifies CASSLFSGCTF.

CDR3 in DNA: TGTGCCAGCAGCTTGGTGGTGGACAGTCCCCCACCGTATCAGCCCCAGCATTTT. Encoded protein: CASSLVVDSPPPYQPQHF. The rearrangement joins TRBV5-4 to TRBJ1-5; tentative D call: TRBD1 (6 bases). V lost 0 bases and J lost 5, with 21 bases in between. Germline CDR1 is SGHNT and CDR2 is YYREEE (reference sequence). This CDR3 has 18 amino acids.

V and J are TRBV27 and TRBJ2-7, with D perhaps TRBD1 (7 bases). The CDR3 extends over 14 amino acids. Trimming stripped 0 bases from V and 4 bases from J, with 10 bases between. Germline V gene sequence: CDR1 MNHEY, CDR2 SMNVEV (reference sequence). The CDR3 nucleotides read TGTGCCAGCAGTTTATCATCAGGGGGGTACGAGCAGTACTTC. The encoded protein is CASSLSSGGYEQYF.

This clone was observed a single time. The chain is built from TRBV11-2 and TRBJ2-3, with TRBD2 matching 8 bases. V dropped 5 bases and J dropped 5; count of bases not matched to a gene: 15. The CDR3 runs to 17 residues. Germline V gene sequence: CDR1 SGHAT, CDR2 FQNNGV. CDR3 amino acids: CASSLPAGSGAIDTQYF. The CDR3 DNA reads TGTGCCAGCAGCCTCCCGGCGGGTAGCGGGGCGATAGATACGCAGTATTTT.

The rearrangement links TRBV30 to TRBJ2-3, with 7 bases fitting TRBD2. In germline, CDR1 is GTSNPN, CDR2 SVGIG (reference sequence). The J segment lost 14 bases and the V segment lost 2 bases, leaving 7 bases of the junction unmatched. This CDR3 region has 11 residues. The CDR3: CAWSSRGVWYF. CDR3 in DNA: TGTGCCTGGAGTTCCCGGGGGGTATGGTATTTT.

The genes are TRBV7-2 and TRBJ1-2; D might be TRBD1 (5 bases). Trimming left V 4 bases short and J 4 bases short, with 19 bases between. CDR1 SGHTA and CDR2 FQGNSA come from the germline V gene. The CDR3 loop spans 16 amino acids. CDR3 amino acids: CASSSRPAGGGYGYTF. CDR3 in DNA: TGTGCCAGCAGCTCCCGGCCCGCGGGGGGGGGCTATGGCTACACCTTC.

The V call is TRBV25-1, the J call TRBJ1-5, with a weak D call TRBD1 (6 bases). V was trimmed by 3 bases and J by 6 bases, leaving 12 bases between them. The length of the CDR3 is 14 residues. Germline V gene lookup returns CDR1 MGHDK and CDR2 SYGVNS. CDR3 sequence reads: CASSDRGMGQPQHF. In DNA, the CDR3 is TGTGCCAGCAGTGACAGGGGAATGGGTCAGCCCCAGCATTTT.